The 9 T cell receptor beta chains below come from one sample, sequenced in a study of beta chain features in type 1 diabetes. These receptors' targets are unknown. Expressed TCRB transcripts got sequenced, as all isolated RNA was reverse transcribed. Method: immunoSEQ multiplex PCR; TCRdb's copy keeps in-frame clones and lacks some. Of more than 200,000 clones in the sample, around 16% were seen once. Study results and caveats: Shortening of TCRB CDR3s, moderate but significant, appeared in all four CD4+ subsets of Type 1 diabetes patients.

The sample consisted of naive CD4+ T cells from blood. All receptors derive from a man between 25 and 39 years old with type 1 diabetes.

This clone showed up just a few times. This chain links TRBV6-5 with TRBJ1-5; possible D gene TRBD1, 5 bases. The CDR3 contains 15 residues. Trimming pared 2 bases from V and 5 bases from J, leaving 13 bases between. CDR1 and CDR2 from the germline V gene are MNHEY and SVGAGI. The CDR3 region has the DNA TGTGCCAGCAGTTACACGTGGGGGGACGATCAGCCCCAGCATTTT. Translating it yields CASSYTWGDDQPQHF.

Remarks on this clone: Other DNA variants within this sample encode the same CDR3. The chain joins TRBV2 to TRBJ2-5; TRBD1 matches at 8 bases. Germline CDR1 is SNHLY and CDR2 is FYNNEI. This CDR3 is 12 amino acids long. V gave up 6 bases and J gave up 5 bases; unmatched junction bases: 2. In DNA form, the CDR3 reads TGTGCCAGCAGAGACAGGGGTGAGACCCAGTACTTC. This sequence encodes CASRDRGETQYF. Together with reference TRBV2 and TRBJ2-5, the CDR3 gives the full variable domain: EPEVTQTPSHQVTQMGQEVILRCVPISNHLYFYWYRQILGQKVEFLVSFYNNEISEKSEIFDDQFSVERPDGSNFTLKIRSTKLEDSAMYFCASRDRGETQYFGPGTRLLVL.

The chain employs TRBV7-9 and TRBJ2-4; D is perhaps TRBD1 (5 bases). Germline V gene data show CDR1 as SEHNR and CDR2 as FQNEAQ (reference sequence). This CDR3 region has 14 residues. V was trimmed by 5 bases and J by 7 bases, leaving 15 bases between them. The CDR3 protein is CASSHDSSSNIQYF. CDR3 DNA sequence: TGTGCCAGCAGCCATGACAGTAGTAGCAACATTCAGTACTTC.

The chain combines TRBV11-2 with TRBJ2-3, with D possibly being TRBD2 (5 bases). V shed 4 bases and J shed 6 bases, with 14 bases lying between them. The length of the CDR3 is 14 residues. From germline, CDR1 is SGHAT and CDR2 FQNNGV. The CDR3 sequence: CASSSSSLGDTQYF. The DNA of the CDR3 is TGTGCCAGCAGCTCAAGTTCACTAGGGGATACGCAGTATTTT.

This clone has more than one count but fewer than ten. The gene calls are TRBV7-9 and TRBJ2-7; perhaps TRBD1 as D (6 bases). The length of the CDR3 is 12 residues. From germline, CDR1 is SEHNR and CDR2 FQNEAQ (reference sequence). Deletions cut 7 bases from V and 3 bases from J, with 10 bases between. CDR3 protein: CASNSRGYEQYF. The CDR3 DNA follows: TGTGCCAGCAATAGCAGGGGCTACGAGCAGTACTTC.

V usage is TRBV5-1 and J usage is TRBJ2-7; 8 nucleotides match TRBD1. Per germline, CDR1 SGHRS and CDR2 YFSETQ. V dropped 3 bases and J dropped 3; count of bases not matched to a gene: 2. The CDR3 length is 13 residues. The CDR3 loop reads CASSWDRHYEQYF. The CDR3 nucleotides are TGCGCCAGCAGCTGGGACAGGCACTACGAGCAGTACTTC.

A few counts support this clone. The J gene is TRBJ2-3, the V gene TRBV29-1; a possible D gene is TRBD2 (5 bases). Germline-derived CDR1 and CDR2 are SQVTM and ANQGSEA. The germline V and J ends were trimmed by 2 bases and 0 bases, with 12 bases remaining between them. This CDR3 contains 15 residues. The CDR3 DNA is TGCAGCGTTGAAATCCGGCAGCGGAGCACAGATACGCAGTATTTT. Translation: CSVEIRQRSTDTQYF.

This clone was counted between two and nine times. The chain employs TRBV4-1 and TRBJ2-3; 11 bases are a match to TRBD2. V was clipped by 0 bases and J by 4 bases; unmatched bases: 6. The CDR3 extends over 17 amino acids. CDR1 is MGHRA, CDR2 YSYEKL, per germline. CDR3 loop: CASSQDTSGSFPDTQYF. DNA of the CDR3: TGCGCCAGCAGCCAAGATACTAGCGGGAGTTTCCCAGATACGCAGTATTTT.

This clone was picked up a small number of times. This same CDR3 is encoded by further DNA sequences in the sample. V and J are TRBV9 and TRBJ2-1; no definite D call. Trimming shortened V by 0 bases and J by 4 bases, and 8 bases separated the two germline ends. Germline V gives CDR1 SGDLS, CDR2 YYNGEE. CDR3 length: 14 amino acids. CDR3 residues: CASSVATSYNEQFF. In nucleotides, the CDR3 is TGTGCCAGCAGCGTAGCCACGAGTTACAATGAGCAGTTCTTC.